This T cell receptor (beta chain) was profiled in a study of cytomegalovirus exposure and HLA in healthy donors. Study-level results: The authors later linked a missense DCLRE1C variant to TCR beta V- and J-gene trimming. Several of the most significant clusters appeared linked to common viral pathogens, based on a later analysis. The authors listed 150 to 200 TCR beta chains as cytomegalovirus-associated. Later analysis indicated greater clonal expansion among HLA-associated TCR beta chains than among equally common other chains.

A note on this clone: Antigen: not known. The junction and the germline gene differ at one end; a read error may be behind it. The sample has other DNA sequences that encode this CDR3 too.

Germline V lookup: CDR1 SGDLS, CDR2 YYNGEE. The length of the CDR3 is 16 residues. Use of 60 Vbeta and 13 Jbeta primers characterized the PCR. Some clones are missing from TCRdb's copy, which holds only in-frame ones; the method was immunoSEQ multiplex PCR. The sample consists of 150,000 to 200,000 clones, around four fifths of them appearing once. This receptor was identified in a man aged 25 to 45 in good health and CMV-seronegative. The chain recombines TRBV9 with TRBJ2-1; 8 nucleotides agree with TRBD2. Specimen: PBMCs. CDR3 region: CASSAGGAGEYNEQFF. The DNA for the CDR3 is TGTGCCAGCAGTGCGGGGGGAGCGGGGGAGTACAATGAACAGTTCTTC.